These 25 T cell receptor beta chains share one sample of origin, sequenced in a study of T cells in Graves' hyperthyroidism and ophthalmopathy (dated by TCRdb to between 2017 and 2020). Library prep was done by multiplex PCR. The sequencer was an Illumina HiSeq 2000. Amplification of TCR beta CDR3 regions was carried out from RNA transcripts. A first-round RT-PCR of the TCR CDR3 used the HTBI primer set with the Qiagen OneStep RT-PCR kit. The raw public data were reprocessed by TCRdb itself: fastp quality trimming at Q25, MiXCR clonotype calling, in-frame beta chains only. Rows are unified per CDR3 protein, each entry keeping the most common DNA and genes. Counted in this sample were 500,000 to 750,000 distinct CDR3 sequences; roughly 46% of them appeared once. The top ten clonotypes cover about 8.3% of the sample. Sequenced: peripheral blood or thyroid tissue (not recorded which). Receptors originate from a woman aged 18-35 years with Graves' hyperthyroidism.

This chain joins TRBV7-2 and TRBJ1-6, with D hard to call. The CDR3 runs to 12 residues. CDR1 is SGHTA, CDR2 FQGNSA, per germline. The V end was cut by 8 bases, the J end by 10 bases, with 12 bases between. CDR3 nucleotides: TGTGCCAGCGGCCAAGAAGGCTCACCCCTCCACTTT. This translates into CASGQEGSPLHF.

The chain uses TRBV10-3 and TRBJ1-2; the D gene is possibly TRBD1 (5 bases). CDR3 length: 17 amino acids. V lost 7 bases and J 2 bases, leaving 23 bases between the germline ends. CDR1 is ENHRY, CDR2 SYGVKD, per germline. The CDR3 region is CAINPGTSGRRNYGYTF. For the CDR3, the DNA is TGTGCCATCAATCCTGGGACTAGCGGGAGGAGGAACTATGGCTACACCTTC.

The J gene is TRBJ2-7, the V gene TRBV18; D is undetermined. This CDR3 has 15 residues. Trimming removed 0 bases from V and 1 base from J, with 10 bases in between. Per germline, CDR1 KGHSH and CDR2 LQKENI. This CDR3 reads CASSPPGKWSYEQYF. CDR3 nucleotide sequence: TGTGCCAGCTCACCACCGGGGAAGTGGTCCTACGAGCAGTACTTC.

This clonotype was counted only a few times. The chain employs TRBV2 and TRBJ2-5; no clear D. The CDR3 spans 13 residues. Germline loops: CDR1 SNHLY, CDR2 FYNNEI. The ends were cut back, 6 bases at V and 1 base at J, with 9 bases in the middle. CDR3 nucleotides: TGTGCCAGCAGGCAATACATCCAAGAGACCCAGTACTTC. Translation: CASRQYIQETQYF. Full variable domain (missing parts from reference TRBV2 and TRBJ2-5): EPEVTQTPSHQVTQMGQEVILRCVPISNHLYFYWYRQILGQKVEFLVSFYNNEISEKSEIFDDQFSVERPDGSNFTLKIRSTKLEDSAMYFCASRQYIQETQYFGPGTRLLVL.

The gene calls are TRBV6-5 and TRBJ1-5; 9 nucleotides agree with TRBD1. The CDR3 has 17 residues. Trimming cost V 2 bases and J 4 bases; bases outside gene matches: 9. Germline lookup yields CDR1 MNHEY and CDR2 SVGAGI. The CDR3 sequence: CASSYLRPTGGNQPQHF. In DNA, the CDR3 is TGTGCCAGCAGTTACCTACGCCCGACAGGGGGTAATCAGCCCCAGCATTTT.

The chain couples TRBV5-5 to TRBJ1-1; D unclear. Trimming removed 0 bases at V and 1 base at J, with 10 bases between. Germline assignment: CDR1 SGHKS and CDR2 YYEKEE (reference sequence). CDR3 length equals 15 residues. The CDR3 here is CASSLVSFGNTEAFF. The DNA for the CDR3 is TGTGCCAGCAGCTTGGTATCATTTGGGAACACTGAAGCTTTCTTT.

This clonotype was recorded at least ten times. The chain joins TRBV5-5 to TRBJ1-2; TRBD1 agrees at 10 bases. This CDR3 has 13 amino acids. Germline V gives CDR1 SGHKS, CDR2 YYEKEE (reference sequence). Unmatched junction bases numbered 5, after V lost 6 bases and J lost 6 bases. CDR3 sequence: CASNRQGADGYTF. Here the CDR3 DNA reads TGTGCCAGCAATCGACAGGGGGCAGATGGCTACACCTTC.

This clonotype was picked up many times. The chain joins TRBV12-3 or TRBV12-4 to TRBJ1-3; D is undetermined. With 3 bases removed from V and 3 bases from J, the gap between germline ends came to 9 bases. The CDR3 length is 14 residues. Here the CDR3 reads CASSFRILGNTIYF. CDR3 sequence (DNA): TGTGCCAGCAGTTTCAGAATTCTTGGAAACACCATATATTTT.

The genes are TRBV20-1 and TRBJ1-1, with D possibly matching TRBD1 (5 bases). V dropped 5 bases and J dropped 8 bases, with 18 bases sitting between them. Germline CDR1 DFQATT, CDR2 SNEGSKA (reference sequence). The CDR3 is made up of 13 amino acids. The CDR3 DNA follows: TGCAGTGCTGTCCACCAGGGTTTGCTCGAAGCTTTCTTT. Translating gives CSAVHQGLLEAFF.

This rearrangement joins TRBV12-3 or TRBV12-4 to TRBJ2-5; 7 bases are a match to TRBD1. V shed 5 bases, J shed 9 bases, and the junction held 12 bases outside the gene matches. This CDR3 has 14 amino acids. The CDR3 is CASSRQGKYQPQYF. The DNA for the CDR3 is TGTGCCAGCAGTCGACAGGGAAAGTACCAGCCCCAGTACTTC.

CDR3 sequence: CATTDRDARETQYF. CDR3 nucleotides: TGTGCCACGACCGACAGGGACGCTAGAGAGACCCAGTACTTC. This rearrangement joins TRBV24-1 to TRBJ2-5; 7 bases are shared with TRBD1. Germline V CDR1 and CDR2: KGHDR, SFDVKD. This CDR3 comprises 14 residues. With 10 bases clipped from V and 4 bases from J, the junction kept 11 bases outside the gene matches.

This clonotype was seen repeatedly, ten times or more. This chain connects TRBV7-9 to TRBJ2-7; 10 nucleotides agree with TRBD2. CDR1 is SEHNR, CDR2 FQNEAQ, per germline (reference sequence). Losses at the gene ends were 5 bases for V and 6 bases for J; bases not matched to a gene: 7. The CDR3 consists of 14 residues. The DNA of the CDR3 is TGTGCCAGCAGCCCCCCTAGCGGGAGTACCGAGCAGTACTTC. It yields the protein CASSPPSGSTEQYF. The full variable domain, rest sourced from reference TRBV7-9 and TRBJ2-7, is DTGVSQNPRHKITKRGQNVTFRCDPISEHNRLYWYRQTLGQGPEFLTYFQNEAQLEKSRLLSDRFSAERPKGSFSTLEIQRTEQGDSAMYLCASSPPSGSTEQYFGPGTRLTVT.

This clonotype has at least ten counts. V and J are TRBV7-3 and TRBJ2-7; TRBD1 agrees at 9 bases. With 3 bases clipped from V and 0 bases from J, the junction kept 3 bases outside the gene matches. Germline V lookup: CDR1 SGHTA, CDR2 FQGTGA. The CDR3 is 15 residues long. For the CDR3, the DNA is TGTGCCAGCAGCTTCGACAGGGGGACCTCCTACGAGCAGTACTTC. It specifies CASSFDRGTSYEQYF. Drawing the rest from reference TRBV7-3 and TRBJ2-7, the complete variable domain is GAGVSQTPSNKVTEKGKYVELRCDPISGHTALYWYRQSLGQGPEFLIYFQGTGAADDSGLPNDRFFAVRPEGSVSTLKIQRTERGDSAVYLCASSFDRGTSYEQYFGPGTRLTVT.

Remarks on this clonotype: This may be a read error, as it is one base from a much larger clone. This chain connects TRBV24-1 to TRBJ1-1; D remains unclear. Per the germline V gene, CDR1 is KGHDR and CDR2 is SFDVKD. The CDR3 covers 15 residues. The V and J ends lost 4 bases and 0 bases respectively, with 11 bases between them. The CDR3 coding sequence is TGTGCCACCAGTGAAGGCAAGGGTATGAACACTGAAGCTTTCTTT. The encoded protein is CATSEGKGMNTEAFF.

This clonotype was picked up many times. The J gene is TRBJ2-5, the V gene TRBV7-9; D may be TRBD1 (6 bases). Trimming took off 5 bases at V and 5 bases at J, with 12 bases between the two ends. Germline V lookup: CDR1 SEHNR, CDR2 FQNEAQ (reference sequence). The CDR3 spans 13 residues. As DNA, the CDR3 is TGTGCCAGCAGCCCAGGGGTTCCTGAGACCCAGTACTTC. Its protein is CASSPGVPETQYF.

A remark on this clonotype: No conserved phenylalanine or tryptophan ends this CDR3, so it is likely a read error. Because the CDR3's place on the DNA is in doubt, the DNA is left out and the CDR3 is given as listed by TCRdb. The chain is built from TRBV20-1 and TRBJ1-6. Germline V gives CDR1 DFQATT, CDR2 SNEGSKA (reference sequence). Both ends counted, the CDR3 spans 8 residues. The chain's CDR3 is CSASPPTS.

With regard to this clonotype: This clone may be a read error of a much larger clone one base away. This rearrangement joins TRBV7-3 to TRBJ1-1, with a tentative D call TRBD1 (5 bases). The length of the CDR3 is 12 residues. Germline CDR1 and CDR2: SGHTA and FQGTGA. The V and J ends lost 8 bases and 4 bases respectively, with 11 bases between them. CDR3 DNA: TGTGCCAGCGCTTCGGGGGGCACTGAAGCTTTCTTT. It specifies CASASGGTEAFF. Drawing the rest from reference TRBV7-3 and TRBJ1-1, the complete variable domain is GAGVSQTPSNKVTEKGKYVELRCDPISGHTALYWYRQSLGQGPEFLIYFQGTGAADDSGLPNDRFFAVRPEGSVSTLKIQRTERGDSAVYLCASASGGTEAFFGQGTRLTVV.

This clonotype was picked up many times. The chain has TRBV20-1 and TRBJ2-7; 10 nucleotides align to TRBD2. Germline lookup yields CDR1 DFQATT and CDR2 SNEGSKA (reference sequence). The CDR3 loop spans 16 amino acids. The J segment lost 5 bases and the V segment lost 0 bases, leaving 10 bases of the junction unmatched. The CDR3 protein is CSARENGLAGENEQYF. The CDR3 nucleotides are TGCAGTGCTAGAGAGAACGGGCTAGCGGGAGAAAACGAGCAGTACTTC.

This clonotype was recorded many times. The J gene is TRBJ1-1, the V gene TRBV14; possibly TRBD1 for D (5 bases). This CDR3 comprises 15 residues. CDR1 and CDR2 (germline): SGHDN, FVKESK. The V and J ends lost 4 bases and 0 bases respectively, with 12 bases between them. The CDR3 loop is CASSLPGTLNTEAFF. The CDR3 nucleotides are TGTGCCAGCAGCCTTCCCGGGACTTTGAACACTGAAGCTTTCTTT.

This clonotype was recorded at least ten times. V gene TRBV7-9 combines with J gene TRBJ2-1; possible D gene TRBD1, 6 bases. Germline V gene lookup returns CDR1 SEHNR and CDR2 FQNEAQ (reference sequence). This CDR3 comprises 14 residues. This CDR3 is CGFRRGGSYNEQFF. The CDR3 DNA follows: TGTGGCTTTAGACGAGGGGGCTCCTACAATGAGCAGTTCTTC.

In its sample, this clonotype was seen many times. The chain couples TRBV11-2 to TRBJ2-7, with 10 nucleotides matching TRBD2. The CDR3 contains 17 residues. The V gene end was trimmed by 2 bases and the J gene end by 6 bases; junction bases not matched to a gene: 13. Germline CDR1 SGHAT, CDR2 FQNNGV. The CDR3 nucleotides are TGTGCCAGCAGCTTATTTGTCCCTAGCGGGAGTCTCAGCGAGCAGTACTTC. Translation: CASSLFVPSGSLSEQYF.

This clonotype appeared once. The V call is TRBV20-1, the J call TRBJ2-3; D gene unclear. CDR3 size: 16 residues. Germline V gene lookup returns CDR1 DFQATT and CDR2 SNEGSKA (reference sequence). V lost 0 bases and J lost 6, with 19 bases in between. The CDR3 sequence: CSAREDPSRATDTQYF. DNA for the CDR3: TGCAGTGCTAGAGAGGACCCATCTCGAGCCACGGATACGCAGTATTTT.

In its sample, this clonotype was seen many times. The chain combines TRBV29-1 with TRBJ2-2, with D hard to call. In germline, CDR1 is SQVTM, CDR2 ANQGSEA. V was trimmed by 2 bases and J by 2 bases, leaving 9 bases between them. The CDR3 extends over 14 amino acids. CDR3 protein: CSVEPTLNTGELFF. In DNA form, the CDR3 reads TGCAGCGTTGAACCGACACTTAACACCGGGGAGCTGTTTTTT.

The rearrangement links TRBV7-2 to TRBJ1-2; no clear D. Germline V lookup: CDR1 SGHTA, CDR2 FQGNSA. The CDR3 totals 12 residues. V lost 3 bases and J lost 7, with 9 bases in between. CDR3 coding DNA: TGTGCCAGCAGCTTCCAGGACTTTGGCTACACCTTC. It codes for CASSFQDFGYTF.

This clonotype showed up many times. The rearrangement joins TRBV20-1 to TRBJ2-7, with D hard to call. The V gene's germline CDR1 is DFQATT and CDR2 SNEGSKA (reference sequence). V lost 2 bases and J lost 2, with 7 bases in between. The CDR3 sequence is 12 residues long. CDR3 sequence (DNA): TGCAGTGCTAGACTAGGAACCTACGAGCAGTACTTC. This sequence encodes CSARLGTYEQYF.